Below are 13 T cell receptor beta chains sequenced from a single sample in a study of T cells in Graves' hyperthyroidism and ophthalmopathy. It was RNA transcripts that yielded the amplified TCR beta CDR3 regions. First-round RT-PCR targeting the TCR CDR3 was performed with the HTBI primer set. A single record per CDR3 protein comes from TCRdb applying MiXCR to the multiplex PCR reads. Altogether some 360,000 distinct CDR3 sequences are present, approximately 13% being singletons, with the ten largest covering 11%. Input material: blood. These receptors originate from a woman aged 55-75 years with Graves' hyperthyroidism.

This clonotype has ten or more counts. The chain employs TRBV12-3 or TRBV12-4 and TRBJ1-4; 7 bases align to TRBD1. There are 13 residues in the CDR3. V trimming: 6 bases; J trimming: 4 bases; junction bases outside the gene matches: 2. The CDR3 loop reads CASRGTDNEKLFF. DNA for the CDR3: TGTGCCAGCAGAGGGACAGATAATGAAAAACTGTTTTTT.

At least ten counts were recorded for this clonotype. The chain joins TRBV20-1 to TRBJ2-7; D perhaps matches TRBD2 (5 bases). The CDR3 has 12 amino acids. Germline V gene lookup returns CDR1 DFQATT and CDR2 SNEGSKA (reference sequence). V was pared by 4 bases and J by 1 base, with 8 bases between. For the CDR3, the DNA is TGCAGTGCTAACTCGGGGTCCTACGAGCAGTACTTC. Amino acid sequence: CSANSGSYEQYF.

This clonotype appeared many times. The chain uses TRBV7-2 and TRBJ2-5, with D perhaps being TRBD1 or TRBD2 (5 bases each). From germline, CDR1 is SGHTA and CDR2 FQGNSA. CDR3 length equals 14 residues. V was shortened by 4 bases and J by 5 bases, with 14 bases between the two germline ends. CDR3 DNA sequence: TGTGCCAGCAGCTCGGCACGGGACGGGGAGACCCAGTACTTC. Amino acid sequence: CASSSARDGETQYF.

By share of the sample, this clonotype is medium-sized (0.01 to 0.1%). V is TRBV11-1 and J is TRBJ2-1; a weak D match, TRBD2 (5 bases). The V end was cut by 0 bases, the J end by 3 bases, with 9 bases between. The CDR3 totals 15 residues. Per germline, CDR1 SGHAT and CDR2 FQDESV (reference sequence). The DNA of the CDR3 is TGTGCCAGCAGCTTAGCCGGGATACTCTACAATGAGCAGTTCTTC. As protein: CASSLAGILYNEQFF. Full variable domain (remainder filled in from reference TRBV11-1 and TRBJ2-1): EAEVAQSPRYKITEKSQAVAFWCDPISGHATLYWYRQILGQGPELLVQFQDESVVDDSQLPKDRFSAERLKGVDSTLKIQPAELGDSAMYLCASSLAGILYNEQFFGPGTRLTVL.

This clonotype was recorded at least ten times. This rearrangement joins TRBV6-1 to TRBJ1-1, with 7 bases identical to TRBD1. This CDR3 is built from 14 residues. The germline CDR1 and CDR2 sequences are MNHNS and SASEGT. The V gene end was trimmed by 5 bases and the J gene end by 3 bases; junction bases not matched to a gene: 6. The CDR3 here is CASSSDREYTEAFF. The CDR3, as DNA: TGTGCCAGCAGTTCTGACAGGGAGTACACTGAAGCTTTCTTT.

The chain employs TRBV19 and TRBJ2-3, with D possibly matching TRBD1 (5 bases). Germline V gene lookup returns CDR1 LNHDA and CDR2 SQIVND (reference sequence). The CDR3 is made up of 15 amino acids. The V end lost 1 base, the J end lost 0 bases, and 8 bases lay between the germline ends. CDR3 amino acids: CASSIGQGSTDTQYF. CDR3 nucleotides: TGTGCCAGTAGTATAGGGCAGGGAAGCACAGATACGCAGTATTTT.

V gene TRBV5-8 combines with J gene TRBJ2-3; D perhaps matches TRBD2 (6 bases). CDR3 length: 14 residues. The germline V and J ends were trimmed by 1 base and 0 bases, with 6 bases remaining between them. The germline CDR1 and CDR2 sequences are SGHTS and YDEGEE. CDR3 amino acids: CASSLTSSTDTQYF. The CDR3 coding sequence is TGTGCCAGCAGCTTGACTAGCAGCACAGATACGCAGTATTTT.

This clonotype appeared many times. V usage is TRBV11-2 and J usage is TRBJ1-2; D might be TRBD1 (5 bases). This CDR3 is 11 amino acids long. V was trimmed by 5 bases and J by 7 bases, leaving 8 bases between them. Germline loops: CDR1 SGHAT, CDR2 FQNNGV. CDR3 in amino acids: CASSPGLGYTF. The DNA for the CDR3 is TGTGCCAGCAGCCCGGGACTTGGCTACACCTTC.

This clonotype was recorded many times. The gene calls are TRBV7-9 and TRBJ2-1; the D is unclear. This CDR3 has 13 amino acids. V lost 1 base and J 7 bases, leaving 8 bases between the germline ends. Germline CDR1 is SEHNR and CDR2 is FQNEAQ (reference sequence). CDR3 sequence reads: CASSLEVGNEQFF. The CDR3, as DNA: TGTGCCAGCAGCTTAGAGGTCGGGAATGAGCAGTTCTTC.

This clonotype was observed many times. V gene TRBV2 combines with J gene TRBJ2-7, with D possibly TRBD1 on 6 matching bases. The germline V and J ends were trimmed by 3 bases and 0 bases, with 12 bases remaining between them. The CDR3 totals 15 residues. Germline V gene sequence: CDR1 SNHLY, CDR2 FYNNEI. CDR3 nucleotide sequence: TGTGCCAGCAGTGACGCCAGGACAGCCTCCTACGAGCAGTACTTC. This translates into CASSDARTASYEQYF.

This clonotype was detected ten times or more. The chain recombines TRBV5-1 with TRBJ2-1; 8 bases are a match to TRBD2. Trimming at V came to 4 bases and at J to 7 bases, leaving 10 bases not matched to a gene. Germline CDR1 SGHRS, CDR2 YFSETQ. The CDR3 contains 15 residues. The CDR3, as DNA: TGCGCCAGCAGCGACCTGACGGGAGGGTCTAATGAGCAGTTCTTC. Translating it yields CASSDLTGGSNEQFF.

This clonotype was seen ten or more times. The V gene is TRBV30, the J gene TRBJ1-6; D ambiguous. The V end lost 1 base, the J end lost 14 bases, and 12 bases lay between the germline ends. The CDR3 sequence is 12 residues long. CDR1 is GTSNPN and CDR2 is SVGIG in the germline V gene (reference sequence). The CDR3 loop reads CAWSADGDTLHF. In nucleotides, the CDR3 is TGTGCCTGGAGTGCGGACGGTGACACCCTCCACTTT.

The V and J genes are TRBV7-9 and TRBJ2-7, with 7 positions matching TRBD1. The germline gives CDR1 SEHNR, CDR2 FQNEAQ (reference sequence). CDR3 length: 14 amino acids. J was trimmed by 3 bases and V by 3 bases; bases with no gene match: 5. CDR3 residues: CASSFNDRDYEQYF. CDR3 in DNA: TGTGCCAGCAGCTTCAACGACAGGGACTACGAGCAGTACTTC.